The present T cell receptor beta chain was sequenced within a study of cytomegalovirus exposure and HLA in healthy donors. Turning to the study itself: Genotyping of under 500 donors showed that 65% to 90% belonged to the Caucasian-associated ancestry cluster.

A note on this clone: Its antigen is as yet unknown.

General study findings and limits: Later analysis associated a missense DCLRE1C variant with TCR beta V- and J-gene trimming.

A multiplex PCR was run with 60 Vbeta primers and 13 Jbeta primers. Sequencing used immunoSEQ multiplex PCR; TCRdb keeps in-frame clones, though not all of them. The sample consists of around 200,000 clones, roughly four fifths of them appearing once. With V trimmed by 2 bases and J by 5 bases, 12 bases remained unmatched. The CDR3 has 18 amino acids. Germline V gene lookup returns CDR1 LNHDA and CDR2 SQIVND (reference sequence). Specimen: PBMCs. The TCR sequence derives from a man aged 45 to 65 in good health and CMV-seronegative. The chain is built from TRBV19 and TRBJ2-1, with 10 bases that match TRBD2. The chain's CDR3 is CASSILYPLAGENNEQFF. CDR3 bases: TGTGCCAGTAGTATACTGTACCCGCTAGCGGGAGAGAACAATGAGCAGTTCTTC.